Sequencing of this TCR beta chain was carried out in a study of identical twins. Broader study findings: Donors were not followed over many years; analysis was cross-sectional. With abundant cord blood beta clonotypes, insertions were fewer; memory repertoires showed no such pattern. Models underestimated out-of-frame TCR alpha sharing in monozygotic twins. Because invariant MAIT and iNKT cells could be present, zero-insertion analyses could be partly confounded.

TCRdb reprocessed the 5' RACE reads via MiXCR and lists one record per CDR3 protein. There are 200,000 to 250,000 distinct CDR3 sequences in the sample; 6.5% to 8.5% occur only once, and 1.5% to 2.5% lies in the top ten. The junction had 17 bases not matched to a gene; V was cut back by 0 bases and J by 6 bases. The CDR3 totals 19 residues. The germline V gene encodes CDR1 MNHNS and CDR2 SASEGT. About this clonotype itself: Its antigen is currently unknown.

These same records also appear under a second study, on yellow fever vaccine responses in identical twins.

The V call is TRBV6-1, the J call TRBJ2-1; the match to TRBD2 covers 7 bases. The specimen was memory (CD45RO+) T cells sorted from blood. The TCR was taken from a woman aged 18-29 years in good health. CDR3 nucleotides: TGTGCCAGCAGTGAAGCGGTAAGCCTCGGACTAGTTGTAGGCAATGAGCAGTTCTTC. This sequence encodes CASSEAVSLGLVVGNEQFF.